This T cell receptor beta chain was retrieved from a study of shared clonotypes between healthy human individuals. Background on the study: There were three CD4 naive, three CD4 memory, two CD8 naive and one CD8 memory plates per donor.

Samples underwent the assay at deep level. Each subset's genomic DNA was shared equally among a number of immunoSEQ plates. Generated by immunoSEQ multiplex PCR, the TCRdb table keeps only in-frame clones and is missing some. In the table there are some 2.4 million clones, roughly 93% of which are singletons. Germline CDR1 is MNHEY and CDR2 is SMNVEV (reference sequence). Trimming left V 7 bases short and J 4 bases short, with 14 bases between. The CDR3 spans 14 residues. Study-level results: Researchers sampled blood only, noting tissue repertoires likely differ.

Points on this clone: Its specificity is not known.

This chain connects TRBV27 to TRBJ2-1, with D unresolved. This clonotype was obtained from a man aged 18 to 30 in good health. Some clones in this sample may be carry-over from other donors' samples. The sample taken for sequencing was naive CD4+ T cells from PBMCs. Subset given: CD45RA+ positively selected. Here the CDR3 reads CASTLSDRYNEQFF. CDR3 bases: TGTGCCAGCACCCTGAGTGACCGGTACAATGAGCAGTTCTTC.